A single sample is the source of the 27 T cell receptor beta chains below, sequenced in a study of T cell repertoires in cytomegalovirus infection. Their antigens are not known. TCRdb re-called the reads with MiXCR, one entry per CDR3 protein. The sample consists of about 700,000 distinct CDR3 sequences, around 35% of them appearing once. The starting material was cultured PBMCs, obtained from culture after CMV antigen stimulation. The receptor source for this set is a human donor in good health (CMV status not recorded). Some clones in this sample may be carry-over from other donors' samples.

This clonotype showed up just a few times. The chain employs TRBV4-1 and TRBJ2-7, with D hard to call. CDR1 and CDR2 from the germline V gene are MGHRA and YSYEKL. The CDR3 sequence is 16 residues long. V was pared by 1 base and J by 0 bases, with 13 bases between. CDR3 residues: CASSQVAGLSSYEQYF. CDR3 nucleotides: TGCGCCAGCAGCCAAGTGGCAGGATTGAGCTCCTACGAGCAGTACTTC.

This clonotype has a handful of counts. V gene TRBV7-8 combines with J gene TRBJ2-7; TRBD1 agrees at 10 bases. This CDR3 contains 14 residues. Trimming took 4 bases from V and 3 from J; bases not matched to a gene: 3. Germline values: CDR1 SGHVS, CDR2 FQNEAQ. The CDR3: CASSSRTGGYEQYF. The CDR3 DNA is TGTGCCAGCAGCTCCCGGACAGGGGGCTACGAGCAGTACTTC. The full variable domain, with the rest looked up from reference TRBV7-8 and TRBJ2-7, is GAGVSQSPRYKVAKRGQDVALRCDPISGHVSLFWYQQALGQGPEFLTYFQNEAQLDKSGLPSDRFFAERPEGSVSTLKIQRTQQEDSAVYLCASSSRTGGYEQYFGPGTRLTVT.

The chain carries TRBV19 and TRBJ1-5, with D perhaps TRBD1 (6 bases). Germline V CDR1 and CDR2: LNHDA, SQIVND (reference sequence). V was pared by 5 bases and J by 0 bases, with 11 bases between. This CDR3 region has 15 residues. The CDR3 here is CASSPGQNSNQPQHF. The DNA of the CDR3 is TGTGCCAGTAGTCCAGGACAGAATAGCAATCAGCCCCAGCATTTT.

J is TRBJ1-1 and V is TRBV19, with 8 bases fitting TRBD1. Germline assignment: CDR1 LNHDA and CDR2 SQIVND (reference sequence). The CDR3 spans 14 residues. Trimming took 6 bases from V and 4 from J; bases not matched to a gene: 7. CDR3: CASRGQAGGTEAFF. In nucleotides, the CDR3 is TGTGCCAGTAGGGGACAGGCGGGGGGCACTGAAGCTTTCTTT.

The chain employs TRBV7-6 and TRBJ2-3; no clear D. Trimming left V 5 bases short and J 5 bases short, with 11 bases between. Germline lookup yields CDR1 SGHVS and CDR2 FNYEAQ. The CDR3 has 13 residues. The DNA of the CDR3 is TGTGCCAGCAGCGAAACGCACGTAGATACGCAGTATTTT. This codes for CASSETHVDTQYF.

This clonotype was seen a handful of times. The chain couples TRBV7-8 to TRBJ2-7; D possibly corresponds to TRBD1 (6 bases). This CDR3 spans 15 amino acids. V lost 7 bases to trimming and J lost 5 bases, with 21 bases between them. CDR1 is SGHVS, CDR2 FQNEAQ, per germline. CDR3 nucleotide sequence: TGTGCCAGCACCCCCAGAGGACAGTATCCGGACGAGCAGTACTTC. It specifies CASTPRGQYPDEQYF.

V is TRBV6-2 or TRBV6-3 and J is TRBJ2-3, with no clear D. Germline V lookup: CDR1 MNHEY, CDR2 SVGEGT. The V gene lost 6 bases and the J gene lost 2 bases, with 12 bases spanning the gap. CDR3 length: 14 residues. CDR3 protein: CASRQPPATDTQYF. CDR3 DNA sequence: TGTGCCAGCAGACAACCCCCCGCCACAGATACGCAGTATTTT.

The rearrangement joins TRBV12-3 or TRBV12-4 to TRBJ2-7, with 8 bases aligning to TRBD2. With 6 bases clipped from V and 1 base from J, the junction kept 11 bases outside the gene matches. The CDR3 has 16 residues. This chain's CDR3 is CASRPGTSSGSYEQYF. The CDR3 coding sequence is TGTGCCAGCAGACCCGGGACTAGTAGTGGGTCCTACGAGCAGTACTTC.

This chain joins TRBV7-2 and TRBJ2-1; no clear D. Germline V CDR1 and CDR2: SGHTA, FQGNSA. Trimming left V 0 bases short and J 4 bases short, with 7 bases between. The CDR3 spans 14 residues. The CDR3 region has the DNA TGTGCCAGCAGCTTAGCTGTTGAATACAATGAGCAGTTCTTC. As protein: CASSLAVEYNEQFF.

V usage is TRBV20-1 and J usage is TRBJ2-1; a possible D gene is TRBD2 (5 bases). Germline loops: CDR1 DFQATT, CDR2 SNEGSKA (reference sequence). The CDR3 has 12 residues. V shed 4 bases and J shed 9 bases, with 13 bases lying between them. The CDR3 loop is CSATALVSEQFF. DNA for the CDR3: TGCAGTGCTACTGCACTAGTGAGTGAGCAGTTCTTC.

There are a few counts of this clonotype. Relative to the germline gene, one junction end is altered; a read error may explain this. V gene TRBV7-6 combines with J gene TRBJ2-7, with TRBD2 identical over 10 bases. There are 15 residues in the CDR3. Germline-derived CDR1 and CDR2 are SGHVS and FNYEAQ. CDR3 bases: TGTGTCAGCAGTCGTAGCGGGGGGCCTCTCTACGAGCAGTACTTC. Its translation is CVSSRSGGPLYEQYF. The full variable domain, with the rest looked up from reference TRBV7-6 and TRBJ2-7, is GAGVSQSPRYKVTKRGQDVALRCDPISGHVSLYWYRQALGQGPEFLTYFNYEAQQDKSGLPNDRFSAERPEGSISTLTIQRTEQRDSAMYRCVSSRSGGPLYEQYFGPGTRLTVT.

The chain employs TRBV7-2 and TRBJ2-3; D gene uncertain. Germline V CDR1 and CDR2: SGHTA, FQGNSA. The germline V and J ends were trimmed by 1 base and 2 bases, with 10 bases remaining between them. CDR3 length: 15 amino acids. The CDR3 nucleotides read TGTGCCAGCAGCTTAGTGGCCCCAGCCACAGATACGCAGTATTTT. As protein: CASSLVAPATDTQYF.

V and J are TRBV2 and TRBJ1-1; TRBD1 is a possible D gene (5 bases). The germline CDR1 and CDR2 sequences are SNHLY and FYNNEI. V was clipped by 5 bases and J by 4 bases, with 14 bases between them. There are 14 residues in the CDR3. The CDR3 here is CASSLQGFSTEAFF. CDR3 in DNA: TGTGCCAGCAGTCTGCAGGGTTTCTCCACTGAAGCTTTCTTT.

The chain is built from TRBV12-3 or TRBV12-4 and TRBJ2-7, with 8 positions matching TRBD1. The J segment lost 6 bases and the V segment lost 5 bases, leaving 12 bases of the junction unmatched. The CDR3 loop spans 15 amino acids. CDR3 DNA sequence: TGTGCCAGCAGTACCCCCAGGACAGGGTTAGGCGAGCAGTACTTC. Translating it yields CASSTPRTGLGEQYF.

CDR3 amino acids: CTAVGRDEDTQYF. DNA of the CDR3: TGTACCGCCGTGGGGAGAGATGAAGATACGCAGTATTTT. The chain links TRBV10-3 to TRBJ2-3, with D tentatively TRBD2 (5 bases). The germline V gene has CDR1 ENHRY and CDR2 SYGVKD. This CDR3 contains 13 residues.

The rearrangement uses TRBV6-2 or TRBV6-3 and TRBJ2-7; D is ambiguous. This CDR3 is built from 13 residues. Germline values: CDR1 MNHEY, CDR2 SVGEGT. Trimming removed 6 bases from V and 4 bases from J, with 13 bases in between. CDR3 in DNA: TGTGCCAGCAGCCAGAGAAGCACGTACGAGCAGTACTTC. This translates into CASSQRSTYEQYF.

This clonotype was observed a handful of times. This sequence joins TRBV7-2 and TRBJ1-4; D is undetermined. The ends were cut back, 3 bases at V and 12 bases at J, with 14 bases in the middle. CDR1 SGHTA and CDR2 FQGNSA come from the germline V gene. The CDR3 has 13 residues. CDR3 sequence: CASSFSIPGELFF. DNA for the CDR3: TGTGCCAGCAGCTTTTCAATCCCCGGAGAACTGTTTTTT.

The V call is TRBV7-9, the J call TRBJ2-1, with unresolved D. The length of the CDR3 is 12 residues. Trimming shortened V by 1 base and J by 9 bases, and 7 bases separated the two germline ends. CDR1 is SEHNR, CDR2 FQNEAQ, per germline (reference sequence). The CDR3 bases are TGTGCCAGCAGCTTAGTAGGAAGTGAGCAGTTCTTC. Amino acids: CASSLVGSEQFF.

This clonotype was detected only once. The chain links TRBV7-4 to TRBJ2-4; either TRBD1 or TRBD2 may supply D (5 bases each). Trimming removed 7 bases at V and 9 bases at J, with 13 bases between. This CDR3 is 12 amino acids long. Germline lookup yields CDR1 SGHVT and CDR2 SQSDAQ. The CDR3 DNA reads TGTGCCAGCACCGGGGACGAAGGCATTCAGTACTTC. Translating gives CASTGDEGIQYF.

V gene TRBV19 combines with J gene TRBJ2-3, with D possibly matching TRBD1 (5 bases). Germline V lookup: CDR1 LNHDA, CDR2 SQIVND (reference sequence). The CDR3 runs 14 residues. Trimming removed 8 bases at V and 0 bases at J, with 12 bases between. CDR3 in DNA: TGTGCCAGTCGTGACAGACCTAGCACAGATACGCAGTATTTT. It translates to CASRDRPSTDTQYF.

This clonotype was counted a few times. The chain combines TRBV11-1 with TRBJ2-2, with D possibly TRBD2 on 6 matching bases. V dropped 5 bases and J dropped 4 bases, with 14 bases sitting between them. Germline loops: CDR1 SGHAT, CDR2 FQDESV (reference sequence). The CDR3 is 15 residues long. The CDR3 DNA sequence: TGTGCCAGCAGCCCCGCGGGGACTTCCACCGGGGAGCTGTTTTTT. It specifies CASSPAGTSTGELFF.

This chain joins TRBV4-2 and TRBJ2-3; 12 bases are a match to TRBD2. The germline gives CDR1 LGHNA, CDR2 YNFKEQ. Trimming cost V 2 bases and J 3 bases; bases outside gene matches: 12. The CDR3 length is 19 residues. CDR3 bases: TGTGCCAGCAGCCAAACTAGCGGGGGGCTCGATCCAGAAACAGATACGCAGTATTTT. This encodes CASSQTSGGLDPETDTQYF.

The V and J genes are TRBV6-5 and TRBJ2-3; either TRBD1 or TRBD2 may fit D (5 bases each). The germline V gene has CDR1 MNHEY and CDR2 SVGAGI. There are 17 residues in the CDR3. Trimming removed 5 bases at V and 11 bases at J, with 29 bases between. The CDR3 loop is CASSEKGTLLGRSVQYF. CDR3 in DNA: TGTGCCAGCAGTGAAAAGGGGACCTTATTAGGGCGGAGCGTGCAGTATTTT.

The J gene is TRBJ2-5, the V gene TRBV12-3 or TRBV12-4; TRBD1 matches at 8 bases. This CDR3 spans 13 amino acids. V trimming: 6 bases; J trimming: 3 bases; junction bases outside the gene matches: 3. The CDR3 reads CASRDRVEETQYF. In DNA form, the CDR3 reads TGTGCCAGCAGGGACAGGGTGGAAGAGACCCAGTACTTC.

The chain employs TRBV19 and TRBJ1-5, with 7 bases matching TRBD1. Germline trimming cut 7 bases from V and 8 bases from J; bases unmatched to any gene: 14. Germline loops: CDR1 LNHDA, CDR2 SQIVND (reference sequence). The CDR3 consists of 15 residues. CDR3 nucleotides: TGTGCCAGTACCCATGAGGTAGGGGGCTGGGAGCCCCAGCATTTT. Translation gives CASTHEVGGWEPQHF.

This clonotype was seen a few times. This chain links TRBV5-1 with TRBJ2-1, with TRBD1 matching over 8 bases. The CDR3 is 17 amino acids. Trimming cost V 2 bases and J 0 bases; bases outside gene matches: 7. In germline, CDR1 is SGHRS, CDR2 YFSETQ. In DNA form, the CDR3 reads TGCGCCAGCAGCTTACTCACAGGGGGGAGCTCCTACAATGAGCAGTTCTTC. This sequence encodes CASSLLTGGSSYNEQFF.

The rearrangement links TRBV20-1 to TRBJ2-7; maybe TRBD2 (5 bases). The CDR3 sequence is 11 residues long. Germline V CDR1 and CDR2: DFQATT, SNEGSKA (reference sequence). Trimming cost V 6 bases and J 3 bases, with 9 bases left between them. The CDR3: CSASLVYEQYF. In DNA form, the CDR3 reads TGCAGTGCCTCACTAGTCTACGAGCAGTACTTC.